What follows are 10 T cell receptor beta chains derived from one specimen sequenced in a study of cytomegalovirus exposure and HLA in healthy donors. The PCR used 60 Vbeta and 13 Jbeta primers. TCRdb's copy holds only in-frame clones and misses some; the assay was immunoSEQ multiplex PCR. The sample includes 110,000 or so clones, 70% to 80% of them seen just once. Sequenced input: PBMCs. The receptors stem from a female donor in good health and CMV-seronegative.

As to this clone: A read error may produce the germline difference seen at one junction end. CDR3 sequence: CSSRRGRDRGRDEQYF. CDR3 nucleotides: TGTTCCAGCAGAAGGGGCCGGGACAGGGGACGCGACGAGCAGTACTTC. This chain connects TRBV7-9 to TRBJ2-7, with 10 positions matching TRBD1. The germline gives CDR1 SEHNR, CDR2 FQNEAQ (reference sequence). The CDR3 is made up of 16 amino acids.

The chain recombines TRBV5-1 with TRBJ2-3, with 9 bases matching TRBD2. The germline gives CDR1 SGHRS, CDR2 YFSETQ. The CDR3 length is 16 residues. V trimming: 5 bases; J trimming: 0 bases; junction bases outside the gene matches: 7. CDR3 sequence (DNA): TGCGCCAGCAGTCCTAGCGGGGACCCTAGCACAGATACGCAGTATTTT. Protein: CASSPSGDPSTDTQYF.

This clone has a single count. The chain links TRBV9 to TRBJ2-1; 8 bases map to TRBD2. The CDR3 spans 14 residues. V shed 2 bases and J 6 bases; nucleotides not matched to a gene: 4. Germline-derived CDR1 and CDR2 are SGDLS and YYNGEE. CDR3 loop: CASSVGTRANEQFF. The CDR3 region has the DNA TGTGCCAGCAGCGTTGGGACTAGAGCCAATGAGCAGTTCTTC. The complete variable domain, with remaining parts taken from reference TRBV9 and TRBJ2-1, reads DSGVTQTPKHLITATGQRVTLRCSPRSGDLSVYWYQQSLDQGLQFLIQYYNGEERAKGNILERFSAQQFPDLHSELNLSSLELGDSALYFCASSVGTRANEQFFGPGTRLTVL.

This clone came up a few times. CDR3 residues: CASSTTGYFF. In DNA form, the CDR3 reads TGTGCCAGCAGTACGACAGGTTATTTCTTT. The rearrangement links TRBV2 to TRBJ1-1; D is possibly TRBD1 (6 bases). V lost 5 bases and J 13 bases, leaving 11 bases between the germline ends. The CDR3 totals 10 residues. Looked up from germline, CDR1 is SNHLY and CDR2 is FYNNEI.

This rearrangement joins TRBV28 to TRBJ1-5; TRBD1 agrees at 9 bases. The length of the CDR3 is 16 residues. Germline-derived CDR1 and CDR2 are MDHEN and SYDVKM. With 3 bases clipped from V and 5 bases from J, the junction kept 8 bases outside the gene matches. The DNA for the CDR3 is TGTGCCAGCAGTTTCCGACAGGGGGGACGCCATCAGCCCCAGCATTTT. This gives the protein CASSFRQGGRHQPQHF.

The V and J genes are TRBV7-9 and TRBJ1-1, with D unresolved. Germline-derived CDR1 and CDR2 are SEHNR and FQNEAQ (reference sequence). The CDR3 length is 12 residues. V was trimmed by 1 base and J by 6 bases, leaving 6 bases between them. The CDR3 sequence is CASSLVNSEAFF. The CDR3 DNA reads TGTGCCAGCAGCTTAGTAAATTCTGAAGCTTTCTTT.

This clone showed up just a few times. The chain joins TRBV6-1 to TRBJ1-1; D unresolved. With 4 bases removed from V and 8 bases from J, the gap between germline ends came to 20 bases. Germline V gene lookup returns CDR1 MNHNS and CDR2 SASEGT. CDR3 length equals 15 residues. The CDR3 spells CASSVFSDPTGEAFF. CDR3 DNA sequence: TGTGCCAGCAGTGTGTTCAGTGACCCCACGGGAGAAGCTTTCTTT.

The gene calls are TRBV27 and TRBJ2-7; TRBD2 aligns across 7 bases. CDR3 size: 13 residues. CDR1 is MNHEY, CDR2 SMNVEV, per germline (reference sequence). J gave up 4 bases and V 3 bases, and 3 bases lay outside the gene matches. In DNA form, the CDR3 reads TGTGCCAGCAGTTTTGGGGGACTATACGAGCAGTACTTC. Its protein product is CASSFGGLYEQYF.

V and J are TRBV10-2 and TRBJ1-3, with a weak D call TRBD1 (6 bases). The CDR3 has 14 residues. V shed 2 bases and J shed 5 bases, with 10 bases lying between them. Germline assignment: CDR1 WSHSY and CDR2 SAAADI. CDR3 sequence reads: CASSEAGGRNTIYF. The CDR3 DNA follows: TGCGCCAGCAGTGAGGCTGGGGGCCGAAACACCATATATTTT.

This chain connects TRBV6-1 to TRBJ1-2, with D unresolved. The CDR3 extends over 13 amino acids. V was pared by 5 bases and J by 5 bases, with 12 bases between. The germline V gene has CDR1 MNHNS and CDR2 SASEGT. The CDR3 here is CASSYSNLYGYTF. DNA of the CDR3: TGTGCCAGCAGTTATTCTAATCTTTATGGCTACACCTTC.